The sequence of this TCR beta chain was determined in a study of T-cell memory formation after mild COVID-19. V lost 3 bases, J lost 8 bases, and 12 bases stayed unmatched. The CDR3 runs to 15 residues. Germline lookup yields CDR1 SGDLS and CDR2 YYNGEE. TCRdb re-called the 5' RACE reads with MiXCR, one entry per CDR3 protein. The table lists about 280,000 distinct CDR3 sequences, approximately 8.4% of them singletons, with less than 25% in the top ten. At least ten counts were recorded for this clonotype. The material sequenced was PBMCs or a T cell subset sorted from them (not recorded which). This chain connects TRBV9 to TRBJ1-2; 8 positions match TRBD1. The receptor's source is a man between 18 and 29 years old who had mild COVID-19 (a few samples of this study predate the infection). Cell type and time point are not known. The CDR3 coding sequence is TGTGCCAGCAGCGCAGGGGGCCCTACAGCTATGGGCTACACCTTC. Amino acid sequence: CASSAGGPTAMGYTF.